These 22 T cell receptor beta chains share one sample of origin, sequenced in a study of blood T cell repertoires in COVID-19. Data came from immunoSEQ multiplex PCR; TCRdb stores just in-frame clones and leaves some out. The repertoire holds roughly 250,000 clones, with about nine tenths as singletons. The sequencing input was PBMCs or T cells enriched from blood (not recorded which). The source of these receptors is a woman younger than 45 with acute COVID-19.

The chain links TRBV19 to TRBJ2-2, with D tentatively TRBD2 (5 bases). Between the trimmed V and J ends, which lost 7 bases and 0 bases, there was a span of 15 bases. Looked up from germline, CDR1 is LNHDA and CDR2 is SQIVND (reference sequence). This CDR3 has 16 residues. CDR3 loop: CASTIWETTNTGELFF. The CDR3 bases are TGTGCCAGTACCATATGGGAGACAACGAACACCGGGGAGCTGTTTTTT.

The genes are TRBV6-5 and TRBJ1-5; tentatively, D is TRBD1 (5 bases). Germline V gene sequence: CDR1 MNHEY, CDR2 SVGAGI. The germline V and J ends were trimmed by 7 bases and 9 bases, with 19 bases remaining between them. The CDR3 sequence is 14 residues long. The CDR3 coding sequence is TGTGCCAGCAAAGGTGACCGGTCTCAGGGGCCCCAGCATTTT. Protein sequence: CASKGDRSQGPQHF.

The CDR3 protein is CASSPTGAMNTEAFF. The CDR3 DNA follows: TGTGCCAGCAGCCCGACAGGGGCCATGAACACTGAAGCTTTCTTT. V is TRBV7-9 and J is TRBJ1-1, with 8 nucleotides matching TRBD1. J was trimmed by 0 bases and V by 5 bases; bases with no gene match: 5. This CDR3 spans 15 amino acids. The germline V gene encodes CDR1 SEHNR and CDR2 FQNEAQ (reference sequence).

The chain joins TRBV27 to TRBJ2-1; D is perhaps TRBD2 (6 bases). Germline CDR1 and CDR2: MNHEY and SMNVEV (reference sequence). There are 12 residues in the CDR3. The germline V and J ends were trimmed by 0 bases and 15 bases, with 12 bases remaining between them. As DNA, the CDR3 is TGTGCCAGCAGTTTATCGCGGGGATCAGCGTTCTTC. Translation gives CASSLSRGSAFF.

This chain connects TRBV18 to TRBJ2-3; possibly TRBD2 for D (7 bases). This CDR3 has 13 amino acids. The germline V and J ends were trimmed by 4 bases and 4 bases, with 9 bases remaining between them. Germline CDR1 reads KGHSH; CDR2 reads LQKENI. Here the CDR3 reads CASSRGGPDTQYF. As DNA, the CDR3 is TGTGCCAGCTCACGGGGGGGGCCAGATACGCAGTATTTT. Drawing the rest from reference TRBV18 and TRBJ2-3, the complete variable domain is NAGVMQNPRHLVRRRGQEARLRCSPMKGHSHVYWYRQLPEEGLKFMVYLQKENIIDESGMPKERFSAEFPKEGPSILRIQQVVRGDSAAYFCASSRGGPDTQYFGPGTRLTVL.

This rearrangement joins TRBV7-9 to TRBJ1-1; D unclear. Germline V gives CDR1 SEHNR, CDR2 FQNEAQ (reference sequence). V was cut by 3 bases and J by 1 base, with 9 bases left in between. The CDR3 is 14 residues long. CDR3 nucleotides: TGTGCCAGCAGCTTTTGGCAGGAGAACACTGAAGCTTTCTTT. It translates to CASSFWQENTEAFF.

The rearrangement links TRBV19 to TRBJ1-1; weak D call: TRBD1 (6 bases). Per the germline V gene, CDR1 is LNHDA and CDR2 is SQIVND (reference sequence). Deletions cut 5 bases from V and 0 bases from J, with 16 bases between. The CDR3 sequence is 16 residues long. CDR3 sequence reads: CASSAAGTLVNTEAFF. CDR3 bases: TGTGCCAGTAGTGCAGCAGGGACATTGGTGAACACTGAAGCTTTCTTT. The full variable domain, in which reference TRBV19 and TRBJ1-1 provide the parts outside the CDR3, is DGGITQSPKYLFRKEGQNVTLSCEQNLNHDAMYWYRQDPGQGLRLIYYSQIVNDFQKGDIAEGYSVSREKKESFPLTVTSAQKNPTAFYLCASSAAGTLVNTEAFFGQGTRLTVV.

This clone was recorded only once. The chain recombines TRBV9 with TRBJ1-2; D not resolved. The V gene's germline CDR1 is SGDLS and CDR2 YYNGEE. The CDR3 is made up of 14 amino acids. The V end lost 4 bases, the J end lost 4 bases, and 14 bases lay between the germline ends. The CDR3 reads CASSPYGSSYGYTF. The CDR3 DNA reads TGTGCCAGCAGCCCCTACGGGAGCAGCTATGGCTACACCTTC.

This clone appeared a single time. V is TRBV10-1 and J is TRBJ2-3, with D possibly matching TRBD1 (5 bases). The CDR3 covers 13 residues. CDR1 and CDR2 from the germline V gene are WNHNN and SYGVQD (reference sequence). Trimming cost V 4 bases and J 7 bases, with 12 bases left between them. The CDR3 nucleotides are TGCGCCAGCAGTGTACAGGTAGTAAATACGCAGTATTTT. Protein product: CASSVQVVNTQYF.

This clone was picked up a small number of times. V gene TRBV9 combines with J gene TRBJ2-1; the match to TRBD2 covers 7 bases. The CDR3 runs 14 residues. Germline lookup yields CDR1 SGDLS and CDR2 YYNGEE. J lost 5 bases, V lost 0 bases, and 2 bases had no gene match. The CDR3 loop is CASSVGLADNEQFF. In DNA form, the CDR3 reads TGTGCCAGCAGCGTAGGGCTAGCGGACAATGAGCAGTTCTTC. The whole variable domain, filled in from reference TRBV9 and TRBJ2-1, reads DSGVTQTPKHLITATGQRVTLRCSPRSGDLSVYWYQQSLDQGLQFLIQYYNGEERAKGNILERFSAQQFPDLHSELNLSSLELGDSALYFCASSVGLADNEQFFGPGTRLTVL.

The chain is built from TRBV7-9 and TRBJ1-6; 9 nucleotides match TRBD1. With V trimmed by 4 bases and J by 9 bases, 13 bases remained unmatched. CDR3 length: 17 residues. Germline assignment: CDR1 SEHNR and CDR2 FQNEAQ (reference sequence). The CDR3 region is CASSSHDTGGSSSPLHF. DNA for the CDR3: TGTGCCAGCAGCTCTCACGATACAGGGGGCTCTAGTTCACCCCTCCACTTT.

The chain employs TRBV4-1 and TRBJ2-2, with 10 nucleotides matching TRBD1. CDR3 length equals 18 residues. V lost 4 bases and J lost 0; bases outside the gene matches: 8. Germline V gene lookup returns CDR1 MGHRA and CDR2 YSYEKL. CDR3 loop: CASSLQGQGNANTGELFF. DNA for the CDR3: TGCGCCAGCAGCCTCCAGGGACAGGGGAATGCGAACACCGGGGAGCTGTTTTTT.

The CDR3 nucleotides read TGCAGCGCTAGACTAGCGGGAGGGTTAGATACGCAGTATTTT. Translated: CSARLAGGLDTQYF. The chain couples TRBV29-1 to TRBJ2-3, with TRBD2 matching 14 bases. Germline V gene data show CDR1 as SQVTM and CDR2 as ANQGSEA. After removal of 7 bases from V and 5 bases from J, the junction contained 5 bases not matched to a gene. The CDR3 length is 14 residues.

The chain is built from TRBV3-1 (or the pseudogene TRBV3-2) and TRBJ1-2, with TRBD1 matching over 7 bases. This CDR3 comprises 13 residues. V gave up 4 bases and J gave up 3 bases; unmatched junction bases: 2. Germline V gives CDR1 LGHDT, CDR2 YNNKEL (reference sequence). The chain's CDR3 is CASSRTGDYGYTF. The CDR3 DNA sequence: TGTGCCAGCAGCCGGACAGGCGACTATGGCTACACCTTC.

This chain uses TRBV2 with TRBJ2-1, with D possibly TRBD1 on 5 matching bases. With 10 bases removed from V and 8 bases from J, the gap between germline ends came to 12 bases. Germline CDR1 SNHLY, CDR2 FYNNEI. CDR3 length: 11 amino acids. The CDR3 sequence: CATDVGDEQFF. For the CDR3, the DNA is TGTGCCACCGACGTAGGGGATGAGCAGTTCTTC.

This chain links TRBV6-1 with TRBJ1-2; D not resolved. CDR1 is MNHNS, CDR2 SASEGT, per germline. This CDR3 region has 14 residues. V lost 3 bases and J lost 5, with 13 bases in between. The CDR3 nucleotides read TGTGCCAGCAGTGATCCCGGGAGCCTATATGGCTACACCTTC. Translated: CASSDPGSLYGYTF.

CDR3 in amino acids: CASSNPPGAGNTIYF. Written as DNA, the CDR3 is TGTGCCAGCTCGAACCCCCCCGGGGCTGGAAACACCATATATTTT. The rearrangement uses TRBV18 and TRBJ1-3; D not certain. Germline loops: CDR1 KGHSH, CDR2 LQKENI. The CDR3 is made up of 15 amino acids. V gave up 6 bases and J gave up 2 bases, with 14 bases separating them.

This clone was observed a single time. This chain links TRBV19 with TRBJ1-2; 8 nucleotides align to TRBD1. Looked up from germline, CDR1 is LNHDA and CDR2 is SQIVND (reference sequence). The CDR3 loop spans 13 amino acids. The V segment lost 5 bases and the J segment 5 bases; nucleotides outside the gene matches: 4. CDR3 loop: CASSDRTGYGYTF. The DNA of the CDR3 is TGTGCCAGTAGTGACCGGACAGGGTATGGCTACACCTTC.

This chain connects TRBV10-3 to TRBJ1-2, with D perhaps matching TRBD1 (6 bases). V dropped 4 bases and J dropped 8 bases, with 23 bases sitting between them. The CDR3 spans 16 residues. Germline V gene lookup returns CDR1 ENHRY and CDR2 SYGVKD. CDR3 loop: CAISAQQGTGERGYTF. CDR3 DNA sequence: TGTGCCATCAGTGCTCAACAGGGAACCGGGGAGCGGGGCTACACCTTC.

This clone was seen just once. The chain carries TRBV2 and TRBJ2-3, with D possibly TRBD1 on 5 matching bases. The CDR3 totals 15 residues. The V end lost 2 bases, the J end lost 4 bases, and 13 bases lay between the germline ends. The germline V gene encodes CDR1 SNHLY and CDR2 FYNNEI. CDR3 residues: CASSESPRRADTQYF. DNA for the CDR3: TGTGCCAGCAGTGAAAGCCCCCGCAGGGCAGATACGCAGTATTTT.

The chain recombines TRBV7-9 with TRBJ2-1; 9 bases map to TRBD2. V trimming: 5 bases; J trimming: 5 bases; junction bases outside the gene matches: 7. This CDR3 is built from 15 residues. Germline V gives CDR1 SEHNR, CDR2 FQNEAQ (reference sequence). The CDR3 protein is CASSPGLAPHNEQFF. The DNA for the CDR3 is TGTGCCAGCAGCCCGGGACTAGCCCCCCACAATGAGCAGTTCTTC.

To note about this clone: In the same sample, other DNA sequences code for this CDR3. This chain connects TRBV28 to TRBJ1-2, with no clear D. Germline V gene sequence: CDR1 MDHEN, CDR2 SYDVKM. V was trimmed by 3 bases and J by 4 bases, leaving 6 bases between them. The length of the CDR3 is 12 residues. CDR3 residues: CASSFRGYGYTF. The CDR3 nucleotides read TGTGCCAGCAGTTTTAGAGGCTATGGCTACACCTTC.